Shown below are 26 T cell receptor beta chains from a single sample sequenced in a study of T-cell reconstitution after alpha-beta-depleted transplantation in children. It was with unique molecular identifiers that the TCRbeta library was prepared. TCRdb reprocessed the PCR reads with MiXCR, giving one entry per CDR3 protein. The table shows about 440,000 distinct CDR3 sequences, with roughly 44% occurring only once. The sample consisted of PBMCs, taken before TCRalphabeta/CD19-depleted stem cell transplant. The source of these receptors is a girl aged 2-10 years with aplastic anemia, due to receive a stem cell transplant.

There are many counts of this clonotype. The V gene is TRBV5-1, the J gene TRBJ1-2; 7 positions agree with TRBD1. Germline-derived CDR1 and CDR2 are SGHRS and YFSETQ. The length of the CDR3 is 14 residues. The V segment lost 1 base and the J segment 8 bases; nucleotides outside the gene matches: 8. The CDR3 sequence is CASSLSRGQRGYTF. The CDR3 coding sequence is TGCGCCAGCAGCTTGTCGCGGGGACAGCGGGGCTACACCTTC.

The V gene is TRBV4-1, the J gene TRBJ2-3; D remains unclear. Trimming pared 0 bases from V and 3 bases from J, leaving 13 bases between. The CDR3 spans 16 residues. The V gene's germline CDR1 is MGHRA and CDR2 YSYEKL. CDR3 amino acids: CASSQDQAPITDTQYF. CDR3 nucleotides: TGCGCCAGCAGCCAAGATCAGGCTCCCATAACAGATACGCAGTATTTT.

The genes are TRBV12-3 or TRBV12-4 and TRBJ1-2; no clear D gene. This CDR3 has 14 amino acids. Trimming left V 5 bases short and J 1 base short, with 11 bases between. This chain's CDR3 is CASSPRRVNYGYTF. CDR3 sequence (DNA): TGTGCCAGCAGTCCTCGACGGGTTAACTATGGCTACACCTTC.

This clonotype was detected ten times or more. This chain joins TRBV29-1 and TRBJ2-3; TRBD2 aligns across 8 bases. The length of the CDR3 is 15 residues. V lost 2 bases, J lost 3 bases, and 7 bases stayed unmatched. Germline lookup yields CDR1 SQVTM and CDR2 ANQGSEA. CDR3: CSVERGGGGTDTQYF. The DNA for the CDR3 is TGCAGCGTTGAACGGGGGGGCGGCGGTACAGATACGCAGTATTTT.

CDR3 sequence: CASSSLHIRTGERTEAFF. CDR3 DNA: TGTGCCAGCAGCTCACTCCACATTCGGACAGGGGAGAGAACTGAAGCTTTCTTT. V and J are TRBV7-6 and TRBJ1-1, with TRBD1 identical over 9 bases. Germline lookup yields CDR1 SGHVS and CDR2 FNYEAQ. This CDR3 spans 18 amino acids. Unmatched junction bases numbered 17, after V lost 4 bases and J lost 5 bases.

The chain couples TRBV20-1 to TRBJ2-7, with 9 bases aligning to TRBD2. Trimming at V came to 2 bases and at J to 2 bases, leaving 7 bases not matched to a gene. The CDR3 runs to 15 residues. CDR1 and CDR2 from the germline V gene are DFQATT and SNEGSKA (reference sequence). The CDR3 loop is CSARNRREGPYEQYF. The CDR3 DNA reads TGCAGTGCTAGAAACCGGCGGGAGGGCCCCTACGAGCAGTACTTC.

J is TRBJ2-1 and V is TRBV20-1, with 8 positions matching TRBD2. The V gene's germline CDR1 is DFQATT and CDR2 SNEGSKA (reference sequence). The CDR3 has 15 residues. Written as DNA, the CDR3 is TGCAGCGGGGGGGAAGGGGCCCGGGACAACAATGAGCAGTTCTTC. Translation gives CSGGEGARDNNEQFF.

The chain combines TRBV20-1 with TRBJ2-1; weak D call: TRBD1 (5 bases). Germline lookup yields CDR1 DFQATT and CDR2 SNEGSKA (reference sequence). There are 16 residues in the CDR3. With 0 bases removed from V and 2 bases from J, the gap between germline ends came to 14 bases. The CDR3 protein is CSARDERGLAYNEQFF. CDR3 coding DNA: TGCAGTGCTAGAGATGAAAGGGGCCTGGCCTACAATGAGCAGTTCTTC.

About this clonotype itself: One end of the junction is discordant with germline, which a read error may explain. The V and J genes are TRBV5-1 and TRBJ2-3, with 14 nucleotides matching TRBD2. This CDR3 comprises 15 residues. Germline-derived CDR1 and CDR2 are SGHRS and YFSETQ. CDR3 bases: TGCGCCATCAGCTTGGGACTAGCGGGAGATGGTACGCAGTATTTT. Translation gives CAISLGLAGDGTQYF. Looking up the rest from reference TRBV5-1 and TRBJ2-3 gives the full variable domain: KAGVTQTPRYLIKTRGQQVTLSCSPISGHRSVSWYQQTPGQGLQFLFEYFSETQRNKGNFPGRFSGRQFSNSRSEMNVSTLELGDSALYLCAISLGLAGDGTQYFGPGTRLTVL.

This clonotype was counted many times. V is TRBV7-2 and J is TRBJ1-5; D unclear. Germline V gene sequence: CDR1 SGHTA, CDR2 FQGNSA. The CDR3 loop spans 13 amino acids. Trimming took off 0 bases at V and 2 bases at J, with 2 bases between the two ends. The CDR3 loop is CASSLARNQPQHF. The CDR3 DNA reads TGTGCCAGCAGCTTAGCCCGCAATCAGCCCCAGCATTTT.

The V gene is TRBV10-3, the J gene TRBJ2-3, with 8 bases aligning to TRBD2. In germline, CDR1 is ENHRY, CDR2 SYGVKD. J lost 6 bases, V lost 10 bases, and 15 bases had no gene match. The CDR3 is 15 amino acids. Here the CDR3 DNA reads TGTGCCAGCAACCTCGGGGGGGCAGGGAAGGATACGCAGTATTTT. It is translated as CASNLGGAGKDTQYF.

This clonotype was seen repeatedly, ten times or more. CDR3 sequence (DNA): TGTGCCAGCAGCGGAACAATGACTGGAAACACCATATATTTT. Protein sequence: CASSGTMTGNTIYF. The chain joins TRBV9 to TRBJ1-3, with D unresolved. Germline V lookup: CDR1 SGDLS, CDR2 YYNGEE. The CDR3 sequence is 14 residues long. The V and J ends lost 3 bases and 2 bases respectively, with 9 bases between them. The full variable domain, completed using reference TRBV9 and TRBJ1-3, is DSGVTQTPKHLITATGQRVTLRCSPRSGDLSVYWYQQSLDQGLQFLIQYYNGEERAKGNILERFSAQQFPDLHSELNLSSLELGDSALYFCASSGTMTGNTIYFGEGSWLTVV.

In DNA form, the CDR3 reads TGTGCCACCAGCAGAGATATGACTAGCAGGGAGACCCAGTACTTC. As protein: CATSRDMTSRETQYF. V gene TRBV15 combines with J gene TRBJ2-5; 7 nucleotides align to TRBD2. The V gene's germline CDR1 is LNHNV and CDR2 YYDKDF (reference sequence). The CDR3 is 15 amino acids. The ends lost 0 bases at V and 5 bases at J; junction bases unmatched: 6.

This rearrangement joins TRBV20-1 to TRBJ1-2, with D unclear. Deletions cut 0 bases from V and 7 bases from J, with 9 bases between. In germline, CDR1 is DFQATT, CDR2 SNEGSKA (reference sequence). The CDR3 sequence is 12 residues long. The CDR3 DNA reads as TGCAGTGCTAGAGACCTTCGGAGTGGCTACACCTTC. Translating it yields CSARDLRSGYTF.

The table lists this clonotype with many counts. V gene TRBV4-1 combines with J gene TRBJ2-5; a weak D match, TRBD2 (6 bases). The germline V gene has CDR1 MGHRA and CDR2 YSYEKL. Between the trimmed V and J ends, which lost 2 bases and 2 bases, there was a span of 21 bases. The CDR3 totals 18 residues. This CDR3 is CASSQNVASVSNQETQYF. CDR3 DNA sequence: TGCGCCAGCAGCCAAAACGTCGCTAGCGTGAGCAATCAAGAGACCCAGTACTTC.

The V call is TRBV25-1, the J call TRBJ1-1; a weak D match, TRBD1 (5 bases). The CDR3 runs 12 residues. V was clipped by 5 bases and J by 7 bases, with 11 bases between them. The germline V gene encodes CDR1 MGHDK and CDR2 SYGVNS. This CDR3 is CASSPNGGEAFF. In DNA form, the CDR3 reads TGTGCCAGCAGTCCAAACGGGGGTGAAGCTTTCTTT.

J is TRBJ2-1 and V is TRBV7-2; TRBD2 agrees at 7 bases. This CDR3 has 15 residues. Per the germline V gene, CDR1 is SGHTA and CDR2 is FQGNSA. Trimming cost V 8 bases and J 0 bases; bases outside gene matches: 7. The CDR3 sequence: CASWGGVGSYNEQFF. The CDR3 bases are TGTGCCAGCTGGGGAGGGGTCGGCTCCTACAATGAGCAGTTCTTC.

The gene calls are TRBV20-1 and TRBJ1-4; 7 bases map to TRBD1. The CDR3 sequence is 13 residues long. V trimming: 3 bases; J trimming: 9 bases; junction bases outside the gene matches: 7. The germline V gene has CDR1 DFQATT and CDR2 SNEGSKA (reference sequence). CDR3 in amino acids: CSASEQGTQKLFF. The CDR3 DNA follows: TGCAGTGCTAGTGAACAGGGGACACAAAAACTGTTTTTT.

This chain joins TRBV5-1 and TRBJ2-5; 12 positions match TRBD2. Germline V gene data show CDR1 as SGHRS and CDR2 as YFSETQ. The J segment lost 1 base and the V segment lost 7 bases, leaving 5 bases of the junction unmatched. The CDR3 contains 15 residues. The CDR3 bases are TGCGCCAGCCGGGGGACTAGCGGGCTCCAAGAGACCCAGTACTTC. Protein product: CASRGTSGLQETQYF.

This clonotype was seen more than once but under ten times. CDR3 amino acids: CASSYPLATPHEQFF. CDR3 DNA: TGCGCCAGCAGCTACCCACTCGCGACCCCCCATGAGCAGTTCTTC. V gene TRBV5-1 combines with J gene TRBJ2-1, with no clear D. The V gene's germline CDR1 is SGHRS and CDR2 YFSETQ. The CDR3 is 15 residues long. The V gene lost 3 bases and the J gene lost 8 bases, with 18 bases spanning the gap.

Here the CDR3 reads CASSRKEYNEQFF. DNA for the CDR3: TGTGCCAGCAGCCGAAAAGAGTACAATGAGCAGTTCTTC. The chain employs TRBV4-2 and TRBJ2-1, with D hard to call. The CDR3 length is 13 residues. The V gene lost 4 bases and the J gene lost 4 bases, with 8 bases spanning the gap. Per germline, CDR1 LGHNA and CDR2 YNFKEQ.

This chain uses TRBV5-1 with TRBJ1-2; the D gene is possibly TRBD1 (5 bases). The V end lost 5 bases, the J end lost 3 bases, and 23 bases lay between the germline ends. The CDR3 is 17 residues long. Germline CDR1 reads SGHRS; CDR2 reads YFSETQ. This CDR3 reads CASSPRGHRRTDYGYTF. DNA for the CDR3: TGCGCCAGCAGTCCACGCGGACATAGAAGGACCGACTATGGCTACACCTTC.

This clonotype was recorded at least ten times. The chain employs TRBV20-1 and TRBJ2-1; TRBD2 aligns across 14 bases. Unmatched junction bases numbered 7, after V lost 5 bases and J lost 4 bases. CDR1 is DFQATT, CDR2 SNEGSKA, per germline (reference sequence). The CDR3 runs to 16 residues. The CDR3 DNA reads TGCAGTGCTGCCAGACTAGCGGGAGGGAGGTACAATGAGCAGTTCTTC. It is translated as CSAARLAGGRYNEQFF.

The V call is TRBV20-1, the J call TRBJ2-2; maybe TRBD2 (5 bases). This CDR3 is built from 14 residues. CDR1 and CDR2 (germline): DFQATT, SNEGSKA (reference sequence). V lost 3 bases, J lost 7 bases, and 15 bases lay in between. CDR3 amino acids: CSASPGGRSGELFF. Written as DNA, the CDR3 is TGCAGTGCTAGCCCCGGAGGACGGAGCGGGGAGCTGTTTTTT.

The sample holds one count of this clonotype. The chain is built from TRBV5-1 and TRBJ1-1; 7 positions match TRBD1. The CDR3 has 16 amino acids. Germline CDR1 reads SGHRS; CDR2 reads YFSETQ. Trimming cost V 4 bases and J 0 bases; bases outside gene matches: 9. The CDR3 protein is CASSKWDSIMNTEAFF. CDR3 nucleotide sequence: TGCGCCAGCAGCAAATGGGACAGTATAATGAACACTGAAGCTTTCTTT.

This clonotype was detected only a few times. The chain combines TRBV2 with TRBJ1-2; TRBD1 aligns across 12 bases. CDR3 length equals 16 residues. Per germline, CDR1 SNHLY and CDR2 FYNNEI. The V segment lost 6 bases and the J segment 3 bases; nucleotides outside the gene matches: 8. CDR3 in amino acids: CASSDTGTGGYYGYTF. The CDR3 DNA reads TGTGCCAGCAGCGACACAGGGACAGGGGGCTACTATGGCTACACCTTC.